The 19 T cell receptor beta chains reported below all come from one sample, sequenced in a study of blood T cell repertoires in COVID-19. Assay used: immunoSEQ multiplex PCR; TCRdb lists only in-frame clones, some missing. The sample records roughly 190,000 clones, more than 60% being singletons. The specimen sequenced was peripheral blood. These TCRs come from a woman aged 45-65 years with acute or convalescent COVID-19.

The V and J genes are TRBV5-1 and TRBJ1-3; D may be TRBD1 (5 bases). The CDR3 sequence is 15 residues long. Germline CDR1 SGHRS, CDR2 YFSETQ. V lost 4 bases and J lost 0, with 11 bases in between. The DNA of the CDR3 is TGCGCCAGCAGCGTGGCAGGGTCCTCTGGAAACACCATATATTTT. Protein product: CASSVAGSSGNTIYF.

CDR3 residues: CASRDAPGQQYNSPLHF. CDR3 bases: TGTGCCAGCAGAGACGCGCCGGGACAGCAGTATAATTCACCCCTCCACTTT. This chain joins TRBV28 and TRBJ1-6, with 7 bases aligning to TRBD1. With 6 bases clipped from V and 4 bases from J, the junction kept 12 bases outside the gene matches. Germline values: CDR1 MDHEN, CDR2 SYDVKM. The CDR3 extends over 17 amino acids. The full variable domain, completed using reference TRBV28 and TRBJ1-6, is DVKVTQSSRYLVKRTGEKVFLECVQDMDHENMFWYRQDPGLGLRLIYFSYDVKMKEKGDIPEGYSVSREKKERFSLILESASTNQTSMYLCASRDAPGQQYNSPLHFGNGTRLTVT.

The chain couples TRBV3-1 (or the pseudogene TRBV3-2) to TRBJ1-4; D might be TRBD1 (5 bases). Germline loops: CDR1 LGHDT, CDR2 YNNKEL (reference sequence). The CDR3 covers 18 residues. V lost 1 base and J lost 4, with 19 bases in between. In nucleotides, the CDR3 is TGTGCCAGCAGCCAAGGTGACCCGGGACTTCGACTTAATGAAAAACTGTTTTTT. This encodes CASSQGDPGLRLNEKLFF.

The chain couples TRBV5-1 to TRBJ2-7; 10 positions match TRBD1. This CDR3 spans 13 amino acids. CDR1 and CDR2 (germline): SGHRS, YFSETQ. Germline trimming cut 4 bases from V and 9 bases from J; bases unmatched to any gene: 7. The DNA for the CDR3 is TGCGCCAGCAGCATCGGACAGGGGGTTGGGCAGTACTTC. As protein: CASSIGQGVGQYF.

The rearrangement joins TRBV5-4 to TRBJ1-6; 9 bases fit TRBD1. Trimming took 4 bases from V and 10 from J; bases not matched to a gene: 9. This CDR3 comprises 15 residues. CDR1 is SGHNT, CDR2 YYREEE, per germline (reference sequence). As DNA, the CDR3 is TGTGCCAGCAGCCTCCGGGACAGGGTGGGCTCACCCCTCCACTTT. This sequence encodes CASSLRDRVGSPLHF. The full variable domain, its missing parts supplied by reference TRBV5-4 and TRBJ1-6, is ETGVTQSPTHLIKTRGQQVTLRCSSQSGHNTVSWYQQALGQGPQFIFQYYREEENGRGNFPPRFSGLQFPNYSSELNVNALELDDSALYLCASSLRDRVGSPLHFGNGTRLTVT.

The chain combines TRBV2 with TRBJ1-5, with no clear D. Germline V CDR1 and CDR2: SNHLY, FYNNEI. Between the trimmed V and J ends, which lost 4 bases and 2 bases, there was a span of 12 bases. The CDR3 is 15 residues long. The chain's CDR3 is CASSGRGAGNQPQHF. Here the CDR3 DNA reads TGTGCCAGCAGTGGCCGGGGTGCAGGCAATCAGCCCCAGCATTTT.

The chain links TRBV5-1 to TRBJ2-2; maybe TRBD2 (5 bases). Germline CDR1 SGHRS, CDR2 YFSETQ. V was clipped by 0 bases and J by 2 bases, with 11 bases between them. This CDR3 is built from 16 residues. The CDR3 reads CASSLGPTGNTGELFF. The CDR3 DNA follows: TGCGCCAGCAGCTTGGGACCCACGGGAAACACCGGGGAGCTGTTTTTT.

The chain has TRBV7-9 and TRBJ2-1; tentatively, D is TRBD1 (6 bases). The V end was cut by 9 bases, the J end by 2 bases, with 11 bases between. Germline CDR1 SEHNR, CDR2 FQNEAQ (reference sequence). This CDR3 is 13 amino acids long. CDR3 protein: CASARDTYNEQFF. In DNA form, the CDR3 reads TGTGCCAGTGCACGGGACACCTACAATGAGCAGTTCTTC. The variable domain in full, with the rest retrieved from reference TRBV7-9 and TRBJ2-1, is DTGVSQNPRHKITKRGQNVTFRCDPISEHNRLYWYRQTLGQGPEFLTYFQNEAQLEKSRLLSDRFSAERPKGSFSTLEIQRTEQGDSAMYLCASARDTYNEQFFGPGTRLTVL.

The rearrangement links TRBV7-8 to TRBJ2-7; 10 bases fit TRBD2. The CDR3 loop spans 15 amino acids. V lost 5 bases, J lost 2 bases, and 6 bases stayed unmatched. Germline V lookup: CDR1 SGHVS, CDR2 FQNEAQ. The CDR3 loop is CASSDRSGGAYEQYF. The CDR3 DNA follows: TGTGCCAGCAGCGATAGGAGCGGGGGGGCCTACGAGCAGTACTTC.

This clone was counted once. This chain uses TRBV4-1 with TRBJ1-5; D not certain. The CDR3 sequence is 14 residues long. Germline V CDR1 and CDR2: MGHRA, YSYEKL. Trimming pared 4 bases from V and 7 bases from J, leaving 14 bases between. The CDR3 region is CASSPSRVSQPQHF. CDR3 in DNA: TGCGCCAGCAGCCCAAGTCGGGTGAGCCAGCCCCAGCATTTT.

V usage is TRBV18 and J usage is TRBJ1-2, with TRBD1 identical over 7 bases. The CDR3 covers 15 residues. V shed 8 bases and J 8 bases; nucleotides not matched to a gene: 17. Germline V gene sequence: CDR1 KGHSH, CDR2 LQKENI. This chain's CDR3 is CASLYLPEGAGGYTF. The CDR3 nucleotides are TGTGCCAGCCTATACCTACCGGAGGGGGCAGGCGGCTACACCTTC.

This clone was seen only a few times. The rearrangement uses TRBV2 and TRBJ1-5, with unresolved D. The CDR3 contains 15 residues. Germline V gives CDR1 SNHLY, CDR2 FYNNEI. Trimming took off 5 bases at V and 1 base at J, with 12 bases between the two ends. The DNA for the CDR3 is TGTGCCAGCAGTTTACAGAGTAACAGCAATCAGCCCCAGCATTTT. Its protein is CASSLQSNSNQPQHF.

Note on this clone: Other DNA sequences in the same sample also yield this CDR3. The CDR3 DNA reads TGTGCCATCAGTGGGGGACAGGGAAGCTACGAGCAGTACTTC. Protein: CAISGGQGSYEQYF. This chain connects TRBV10-3 to TRBJ2-7, with 9 bases fitting TRBD1. Germline CDR1 is ENHRY and CDR2 is SYGVKD. This CDR3 has 14 residues. J gave up 3 bases and V 4 bases, and 4 bases lay outside the gene matches.

The V call is TRBV21-1, the J call TRBJ1-1. TRBV21-1 represents a pseudogene. This CDR3 spans 15 amino acids. DNA for the CDR3: TGTGCCAGCAGCAAAGTGAGGGGGAGGGACACTGAAGCTTTCTTT. This gives the protein CASSKVRGRDTEAFF.

CDR3 DNA: TGCAGTGCTTCGGATGGCTACACCTTC. This translates into CSASDGYTF. V and J are TRBV20-1 and TRBJ1-2; no definite D call. The CDR3 has 9 amino acids. Germline-derived CDR1 and CDR2 are DFQATT and SNEGSKA (reference sequence). Trimming removed 5 bases from V and 6 bases from J, with 4 bases in between.

Comments on this clone: Other DNA sequences in the same sample also yield this CDR3. The chain has TRBV7-2 and TRBJ2-7; D is possibly TRBD2 (5 bases). V shed 0 bases and J shed 1 base, with 10 bases lying between them. The CDR3 spans 15 residues. The germline V gene has CDR1 SGHTA and CDR2 FQGNSA. CDR3 protein: CASSLAGVGSYEQYF. CDR3 nucleotides: TGTGCCAGCAGCTTAGCCGGGGTCGGATCCTACGAGCAGTACTTC.

The rearrangement joins TRBV6-6 to TRBJ1-1; D not certain. The CDR3 sequence is 13 residues long. Between the trimmed V and J ends, which lost 6 bases and 4 bases, there was a span of 12 bases. CDR1 is MNHNY and CDR2 is SVGAGI in the germline V gene (reference sequence). CDR3 coding DNA: TGTGCCAGCAGGAGAGGTTCGGGCACTGAAGCTTTCTTT. Its protein is CASRRGSGTEAFF.

This clone was found once. This chain uses TRBV5-1 with TRBJ2-1, with 11 nucleotides matching TRBD2. Germline V gene sequence: CDR1 SGHRS, CDR2 YFSETQ. V trimming: 3 bases; J trimming: 4 bases; junction bases outside the gene matches: 6. CDR3 size: 16 residues. The CDR3 region is CASSSLTSGEYNEQFF. The CDR3 nucleotides read TGCGCCAGCAGCTCTTTGACTAGCGGGGAGTACAATGAGCAGTTCTTC.

V usage is TRBV6-2 or TRBV6-3 and J usage is TRBJ1-1; the match to TRBD1 covers 9 bases. This CDR3 is 14 amino acids long. V lost 1 base, J lost 3 bases, and 0 bases stayed unmatched. Germline V gene data show CDR1 as MNHEY and CDR2 as SVGEGT. The CDR3 nucleotides read TGTGCCAGCAGTTACTGGACAGGGGACACTGAAGCTTTCTTT. It encodes CASSYWTGDTEAFF.